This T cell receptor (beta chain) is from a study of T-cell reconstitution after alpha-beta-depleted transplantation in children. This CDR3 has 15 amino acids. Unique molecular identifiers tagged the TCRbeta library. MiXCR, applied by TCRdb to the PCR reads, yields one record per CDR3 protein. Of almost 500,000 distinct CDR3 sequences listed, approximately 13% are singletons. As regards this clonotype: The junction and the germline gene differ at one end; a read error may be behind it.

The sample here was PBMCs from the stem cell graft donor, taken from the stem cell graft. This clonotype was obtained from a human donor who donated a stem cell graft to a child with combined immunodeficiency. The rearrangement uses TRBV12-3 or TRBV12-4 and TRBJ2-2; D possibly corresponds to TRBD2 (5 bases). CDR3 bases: TGTGCCAGCAGGGCCTTCGCAGCGAACACCGGGGAGCTGTCATTT. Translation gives CASRAFAANTGELSF.